Listed below are T cell receptor beta chains from one sample, sequenced in a study of T cell responses to AZD1222 COVID-19 vaccine. Profiled with immunoSEQ multiplex PCR; TCRdb holds only in-frame clones, not every one. Seen here are 140,000 to 150,000 clones, roughly 89% observed once, and the top ten hold around 6.9%. Here the sequenced sample was peripheral blood, taken 28 days after the second dose of the MenACWY control vaccine. All receptors come from an adult who received the MenACWY meningococcal vaccine as a control. Each CDR3 is given with its conserved first and last residue. The D gene is left open where the match is weak. A clone size is listed for some rows: how often the clone was seen (once, few, many), or a class if it is expanded.

clone_size	d_call	j_call	cdr3_length	v_call	cdr3_nt	cdr3_aa
-	TRBD2	TRBJ2-3	17	TRBV19	TGTGCCAGTAGTCCGAGACTAGCGGGGCATAGCACAGATACGCAGTATTTT	CASSPRLAGHSTDTQYF
-	-	TRBJ2-1	15	TRBV9	TGTGCCAGCAGCGTAGTAGGGGCGAACAACAATGAGCAGTTCTTC	CASSVVGANNNEQFF
-	-	TRBJ2-7	15	TRBV7-8	TGTGCCAGCAGCTTAGTAGTCCAGAGCTCCTACGAGCAGTACTTC	CASSLVVQSSYEQYF
-	-	TRBJ2-2	16	TRBV27	TGTGCCAGCAGTCTTTCGCCGACAGGCAACACCGGGGAGCTGTTTTTT	CASSLSPTGNTGELFF
few	-	TRBJ2-7	13	TRBV27	TGTGCCAGCAGTAGAGGCACTAACTACGAGCAGTACTTC	CASSRGTNYEQYF
once	-	TRBJ2-7	14	TRBV7-9	TGTGCCAGCACCCCGAGCGGAGGAACCTACGAGCAGTACTTC	CASTPSGGTYEQYF
-	-	TRBJ1-5	14	TRBV30	TGTGCCTGGAGTAACTCGCTGGGGAATCAGCCCCAGCATTTT	CAWSNSLGNQPQHF
-	-	TRBJ1-2	13	TRBV6-5	TGTGCCAGCAAGGAGGCTTTAGGATATGGCTACACCTTC	CASKEALGYGYTF
-	TRBD1	TRBJ2-5	15	TRBV11-1	TGTGCCAGCAGCTTAGCATGGACAGGGGGCGAGACCCAGTACTTC	CASSLAWTGGETQYF
-	-	TRBJ1-1	13	TRBV6-5	TGTGCCAGCAGCCTGTGGGGGGCCACTGAAGCTTTCTTT	CASSLWGATEAFF
once	-	TRBJ1-1	18	TRBV5-4	TGTGCCAGCAGCGGACCGGGGGGGCGAGTTGACCGGAACACTGAAGCTTTCTTT	CASSGPGGRVDRNTEAFF
-	TRBD2	TRBJ2-3	14	TRBV19	TGTGCGGTTGGGACTAGCGGGAGTTTGGATACGCAGTATTTT	CAVGTSGSLDTQYF
-	TRBD1	TRBJ1-1	14	TRBV6-5	TGTGCCAGCAGTTACTCTAACAGGGGTCTAGAGGCTTTCTTT	CASSYSNRGLEAFF
-	TRBD1	TRBJ2-5	14	TRBV28	TGTGCCAGCAGTTTTTCAGGGGGTCGAGAGACCCAGTACTTC	CASSFSGGRETQYF
-	-	TRBJ2-7	15	TRBV3-1/TRBV3-2	TGTGCCAGCAGCCCCGCCGGGAGTTACTCCTACGAGCAGTACTTC	CASSPAGSYSYEQYF
-	TRBD1	TRBJ1-5	17	TRBV7-2	TGTGCCAGCAGCTTAAGGCCGGGACAGGTGGGGGATCAGCCCCAGCATTTT	CASSLRPGQVGDQPQHF
-	-	TRBJ2-2	14	TRBV6-4	TGTGCCAGCAGTGACTGGGCCGGCGCCGGGGAGCTGTTTTTT	CASSDWAGAGELFF
-	TRBD1	TRBJ2-7	15	TRBV6-4	TGTGCCAGCAGCGAGCTCCGGGACAGGGGGTACGAGCAGTACTTC	CASSELRDRGYEQYF
-	-	TRBJ2-7	11	TRBV7-2	TGTGCCAGCAGCTACCGTTGGGAGCAGTACTTC	CASSYRWEQYF
-	-	TRBJ2-1	13	TRBV9	TGTGCCAGCAGCGTGCAAGTCTACAATGAGCAGTTCTTC	CASSVQVYNEQFF
-	-	TRBJ1-6	16	TRBV6-2/TRBV6-3	TGTGCCAGCAGTTCGACAGGCAGCTCCTATAATTCACCCCTCCACTTT	CASSSTGSSYNSPLHF
-	TRBD2	TRBJ2-1	15	TRBV7-3	TGTGCCAGCAGCTTAAAAGCGGGAGCGGTTAATGAGCAGTTCTTC	CASSLKAGAVNEQFF
-	-	TRBJ2-6	16	TRBV19	TGTGCCAGTACCCGAGGACGGAACTCTGGGGCCAACGTCCTGACTTTC	CASTRGRNSGANVLTF
-	-	TRBJ2-1	12	TRBV11-1	TGTGCCAGCAGCCCGATGCGGGGAAATCGGTTCTTC	CASSPMRGNRFF
-	-	TRBJ2-3	12	TRBV6-1	TGTGCCAGCAGTGATCAACCGGAGAGGCAGTATTTT	CASSDQPERQYF